The clone carrying this T cell receptor (beta chain) was picked up many times. The antigen is unknown. The data were obtained in a study of early T cells in non-severe SARS-CoV-2 infection. Study context: RNA in bulk from unsorted whole blood was sequenced, and chains were unpaired. Broader study findings: VDJdb matching favored anti-spike CD8 responses, missing private and CD4 specificities.

The CDR3 runs 13 residues. In germline, CDR1 is SGHRS, CDR2 YFSETQ. The V end was cut by 4 bases, the J end by 5 bases, with 10 bases between. Individual cDNA molecules were tagged with unique molecular identifiers, the study reported. TCRdb re-derived calls from the 5' RACE reads in MiXCR, one entry per CDR3 protein. The sample includes 48,000 or so distinct CDR3 sequences, 6% to 8% of them seen just once. This TCR was sampled from an adult who was a healthcare worker with PCR-confirmed SARS-CoV-2 infection or an uninfected control (not recorded which). Here the sequenced sample was whole blood, taken at baseline. The chain recombines TRBV5-1 with TRBJ1-5; D is uncertain. CDR3 residues: CASSPAGDQPQHF. CDR3 nucleotide sequence: TGCGCCAGCAGCCCTGCGGGAGATCAGCCCCAGCATTTT.